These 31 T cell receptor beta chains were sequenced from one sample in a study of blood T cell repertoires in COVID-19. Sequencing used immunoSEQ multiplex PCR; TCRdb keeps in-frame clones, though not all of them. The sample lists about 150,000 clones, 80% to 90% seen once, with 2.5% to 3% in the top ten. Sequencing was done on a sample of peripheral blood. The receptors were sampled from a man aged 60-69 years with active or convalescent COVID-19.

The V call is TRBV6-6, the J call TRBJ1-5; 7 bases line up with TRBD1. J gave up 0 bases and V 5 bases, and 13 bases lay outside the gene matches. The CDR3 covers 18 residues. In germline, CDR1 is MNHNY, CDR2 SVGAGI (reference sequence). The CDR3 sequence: CASSLGTVPSISNQPQHF. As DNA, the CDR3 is TGTGCCAGCAGTCTCGGGACAGTACCTTCAATTAGCAATCAGCCCCAGCATTTT.

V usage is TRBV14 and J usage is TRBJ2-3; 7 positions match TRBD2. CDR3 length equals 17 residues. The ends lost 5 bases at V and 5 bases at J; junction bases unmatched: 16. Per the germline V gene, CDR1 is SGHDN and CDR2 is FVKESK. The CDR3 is CASSRYKRAGDLDTQYF. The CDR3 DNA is TGTGCCAGCAGCAGATACAAGCGGGCGGGAGATCTAGATACGCAGTATTTT.

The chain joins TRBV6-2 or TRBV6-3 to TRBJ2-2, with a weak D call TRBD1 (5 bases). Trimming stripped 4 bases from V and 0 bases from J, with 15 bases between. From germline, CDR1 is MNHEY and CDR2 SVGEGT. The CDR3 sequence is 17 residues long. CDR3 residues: CASSSWHRSPNTGELFF. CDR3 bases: TGTGCCAGCAGTTCCTGGCACAGGTCCCCGAACACCGGGGAGCTGTTTTTT.

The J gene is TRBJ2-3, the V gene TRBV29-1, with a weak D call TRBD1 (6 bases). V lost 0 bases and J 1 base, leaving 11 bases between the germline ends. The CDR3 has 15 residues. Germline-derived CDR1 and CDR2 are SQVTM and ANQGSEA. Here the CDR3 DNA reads TGCAGCGTTGAAGATAGCGCAGGGGGCACAGATACGCAGTATTTT. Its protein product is CSVEDSAGGTDTQYF.

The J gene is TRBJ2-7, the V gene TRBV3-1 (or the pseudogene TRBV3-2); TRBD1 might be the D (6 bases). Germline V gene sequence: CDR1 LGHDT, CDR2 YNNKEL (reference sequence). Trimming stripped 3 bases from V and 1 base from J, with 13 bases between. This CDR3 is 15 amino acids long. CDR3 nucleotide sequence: TGTGCCAGCAGCCATCCAGGGGCCCAATCCTACGAGCAGTACTTC. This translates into CASSHPGAQSYEQYF.

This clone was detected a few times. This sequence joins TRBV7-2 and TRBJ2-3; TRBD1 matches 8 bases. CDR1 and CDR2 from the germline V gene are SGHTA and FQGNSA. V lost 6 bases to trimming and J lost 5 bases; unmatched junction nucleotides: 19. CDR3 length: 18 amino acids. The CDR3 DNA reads TGTGCCAGCAGAAAGAATCAGGGGGCGCGCCGGACGGTAGATACGCAGTATTTT. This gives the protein CASRKNQGARRTVDTQYF.

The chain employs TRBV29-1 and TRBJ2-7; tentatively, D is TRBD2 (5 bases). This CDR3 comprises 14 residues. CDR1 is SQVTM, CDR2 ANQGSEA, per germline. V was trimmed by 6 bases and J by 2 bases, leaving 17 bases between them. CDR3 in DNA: TGCAGCGTGGCACTCCGGGATCCACCCTACGAGCAGTACTTC. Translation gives CSVALRDPPYEQYF.

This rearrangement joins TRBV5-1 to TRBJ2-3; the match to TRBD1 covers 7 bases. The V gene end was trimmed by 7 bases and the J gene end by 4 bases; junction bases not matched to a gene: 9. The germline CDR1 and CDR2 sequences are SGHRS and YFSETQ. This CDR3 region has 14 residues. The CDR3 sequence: CASFHRGGADTQYF. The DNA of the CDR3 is TGCGCCAGCTTCCACAGGGGTGGGGCAGATACGCAGTATTTT.

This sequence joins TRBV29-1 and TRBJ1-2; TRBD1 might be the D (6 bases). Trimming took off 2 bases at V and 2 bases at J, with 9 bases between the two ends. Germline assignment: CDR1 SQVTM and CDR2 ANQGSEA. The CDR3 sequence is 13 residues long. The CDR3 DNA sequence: TGCAGCGTTGAAAGCCAGGGGAACTATGGCTACACCTTC. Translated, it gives CSVESQGNYGYTF.

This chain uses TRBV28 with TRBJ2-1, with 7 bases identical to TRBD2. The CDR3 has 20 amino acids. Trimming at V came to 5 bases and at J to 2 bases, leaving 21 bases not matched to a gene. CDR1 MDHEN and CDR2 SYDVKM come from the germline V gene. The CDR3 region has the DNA TGTGCCAGCAGTCCCCGGATCCTAGCGGCAGCCCCCGACGCCTACAATGAGCAGTTCTTC. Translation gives CASSPRILAAAPDAYNEQFF.

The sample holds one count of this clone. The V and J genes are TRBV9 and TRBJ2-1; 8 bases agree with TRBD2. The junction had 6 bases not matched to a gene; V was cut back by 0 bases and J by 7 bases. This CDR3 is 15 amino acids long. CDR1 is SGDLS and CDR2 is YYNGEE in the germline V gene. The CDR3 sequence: CASSVDSGSWNEQFF. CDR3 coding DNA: TGTGCCAGCAGCGTAGACAGCGGGAGTTGGAATGAGCAGTTCTTC.

CDR3: CASSFASGARGEQYF. The CDR3 DNA reads as TGTGCCAGCAGCTTCGCCTCGGGAGCTAGAGGGGAGCAGTACTTC. The rearrangement uses TRBV5-4 and TRBJ2-7, with D perhaps TRBD2 (6 bases). Trimming stripped 2 bases from V and 7 bases from J, with 19 bases between. The CDR3 consists of 15 residues. CDR1 SGHNT and CDR2 YYREEE come from the germline V gene (reference sequence).

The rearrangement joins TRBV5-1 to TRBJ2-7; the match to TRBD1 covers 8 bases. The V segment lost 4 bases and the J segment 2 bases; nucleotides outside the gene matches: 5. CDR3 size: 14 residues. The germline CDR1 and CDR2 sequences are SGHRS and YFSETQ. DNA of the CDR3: TGCGCCAGCAGCCACGGACAGGGAGCCTACGAGCAGTACTTC. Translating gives CASSHGQGAYEQYF.

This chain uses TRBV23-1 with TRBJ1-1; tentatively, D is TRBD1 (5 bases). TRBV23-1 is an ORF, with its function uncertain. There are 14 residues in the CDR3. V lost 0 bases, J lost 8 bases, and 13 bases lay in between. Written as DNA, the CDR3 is TGCGCCAGCAGTCAATCTTTTCCGGGACTAGAAGCTTTCTTT. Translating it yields CASSQSFPGLEAFF.

The CDR3 loop is CATSDGTPNEKLFF. The CDR3 bases are TGTGCCACCAGTGACGGGACACCAAATGAAAAACTGTTTTTT. J is TRBJ1-4 and V is TRBV24-1; possibly TRBD1 for D (6 bases). This CDR3 contains 14 residues. Germline CDR1 KGHDR, CDR2 SFDVKD. Trimming removed 4 bases from V and 5 bases from J, with 10 bases in between.

The CDR3 DNA follows: TGCGCCAGCAGCCCGGACAGTCTTAATGAGCAGTTCTTC. It translates to CASSPDSLNEQFF. The rearrangement uses TRBV5-1 and TRBJ2-1; D is perhaps TRBD1 (6 bases). Germline CDR1 SGHRS, CDR2 YFSETQ. V was cut by 4 bases and J by 7 bases, with 12 bases left in between. CDR3 length equals 13 residues.

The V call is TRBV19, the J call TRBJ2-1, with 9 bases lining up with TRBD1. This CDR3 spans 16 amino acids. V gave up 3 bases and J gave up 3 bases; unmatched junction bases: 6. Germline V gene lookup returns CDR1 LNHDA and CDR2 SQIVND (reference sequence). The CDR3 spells CASSIQDRGDYNEQFF. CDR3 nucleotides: TGTGCCAGTAGTATTCAGGACAGGGGAGACTACAATGAGCAGTTCTTC.

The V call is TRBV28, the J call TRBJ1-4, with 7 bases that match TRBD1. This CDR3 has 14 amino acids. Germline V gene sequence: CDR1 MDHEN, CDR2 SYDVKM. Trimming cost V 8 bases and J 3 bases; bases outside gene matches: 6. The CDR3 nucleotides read TGTGCCAGCGGGGAGACAGGGCCTAATGAAAAACTGTTTTTT. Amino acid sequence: CASGETGPNEKLFF.

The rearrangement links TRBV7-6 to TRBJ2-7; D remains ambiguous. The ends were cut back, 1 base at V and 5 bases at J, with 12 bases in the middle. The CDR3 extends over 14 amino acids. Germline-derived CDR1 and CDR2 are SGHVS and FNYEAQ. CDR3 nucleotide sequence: TGTGCCAGCAGCTTAGTAAGCTCCTTGGACGAGCAGTACTTC. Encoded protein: CASSLVSSLDEQYF.

CDR3 nucleotides: TGTGCCAGCAGTGGTCCTATGGGGACAGCGGCCTATGGCTACACCTTC. Protein product: CASSGPMGTAAYGYTF. This rearrangement joins TRBV6-1 to TRBJ1-2; 7 nucleotides align to TRBD1. Germline loops: CDR1 MNHNS, CDR2 SASEGT. The CDR3 length is 16 residues. V dropped 4 bases and J dropped 4; count of bases not matched to a gene: 12.

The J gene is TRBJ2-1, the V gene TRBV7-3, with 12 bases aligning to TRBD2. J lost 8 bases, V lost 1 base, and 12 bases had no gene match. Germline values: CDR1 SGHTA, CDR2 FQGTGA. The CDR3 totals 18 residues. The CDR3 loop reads CASSLKTRTSGEKDEQFF. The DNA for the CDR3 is TGTGCCAGCAGCTTAAAAACTAGGACTAGCGGGGAGAAGGATGAGCAGTTCTTC.

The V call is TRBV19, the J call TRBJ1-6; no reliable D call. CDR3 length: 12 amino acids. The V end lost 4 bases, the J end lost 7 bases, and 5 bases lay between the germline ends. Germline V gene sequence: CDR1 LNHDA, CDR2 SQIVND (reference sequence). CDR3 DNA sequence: TGTGCCAGTAGTACAATGAATTCACCCCTCCACTTT. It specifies CASSTMNSPLHF.

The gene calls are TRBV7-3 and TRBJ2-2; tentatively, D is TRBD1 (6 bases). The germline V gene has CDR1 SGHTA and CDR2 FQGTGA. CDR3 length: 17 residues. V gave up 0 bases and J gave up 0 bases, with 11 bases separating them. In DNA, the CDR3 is TGTGCCAGCAGCTTAACGAGTCAGGGGACGAACACCGGGGAGCTGTTTTTT. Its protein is CASSLTSQGTNTGELFF.

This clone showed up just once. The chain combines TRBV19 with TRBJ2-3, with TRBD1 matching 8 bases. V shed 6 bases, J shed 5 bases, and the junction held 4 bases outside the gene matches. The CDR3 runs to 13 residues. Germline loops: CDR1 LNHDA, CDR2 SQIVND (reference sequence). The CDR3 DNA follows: TGTGCCAGTAGCCCAACAGGGGGAGATACGCAGTATTTT. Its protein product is CASSPTGGDTQYF.

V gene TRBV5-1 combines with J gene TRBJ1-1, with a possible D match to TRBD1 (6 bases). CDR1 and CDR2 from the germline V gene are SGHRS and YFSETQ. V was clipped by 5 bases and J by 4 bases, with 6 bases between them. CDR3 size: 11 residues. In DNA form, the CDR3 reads TGCGCCAGCAGAGGGGGCACTGAAGCTTTCTTT. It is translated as CASRGGTEAFF.

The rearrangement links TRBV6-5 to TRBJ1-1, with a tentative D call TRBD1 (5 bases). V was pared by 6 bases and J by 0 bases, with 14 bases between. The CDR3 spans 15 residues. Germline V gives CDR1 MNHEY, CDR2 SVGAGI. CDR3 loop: CASRPPGWMNTEAFF. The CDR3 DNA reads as TGTGCCAGCAGACCTCCAGGGTGGATGAACACTGAAGCTTTCTTT.

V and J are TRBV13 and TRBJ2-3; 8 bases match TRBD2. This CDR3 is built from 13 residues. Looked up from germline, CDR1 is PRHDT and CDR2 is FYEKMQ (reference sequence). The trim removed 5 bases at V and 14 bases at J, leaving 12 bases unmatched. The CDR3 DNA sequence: TGTGCCAGCAGCCATAGACGGGAGGGGCCTCGGTATTTT. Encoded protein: CASSHRREGPRYF.

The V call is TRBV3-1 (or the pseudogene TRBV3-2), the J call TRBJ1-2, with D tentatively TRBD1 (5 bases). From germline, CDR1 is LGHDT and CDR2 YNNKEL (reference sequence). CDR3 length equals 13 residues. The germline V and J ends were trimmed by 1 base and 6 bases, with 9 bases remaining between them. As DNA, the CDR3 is TGTGCCAGCAGCCAAGGAACGGGGGATGGCTACACCTTC. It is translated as CASSQGTGDGYTF.

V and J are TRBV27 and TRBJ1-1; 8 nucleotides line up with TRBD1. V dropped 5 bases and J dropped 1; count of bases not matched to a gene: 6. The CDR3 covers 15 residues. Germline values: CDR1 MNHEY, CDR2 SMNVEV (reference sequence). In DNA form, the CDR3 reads TGTGCCAGCAGTCTCCGAGGGACAGGGAACACTGAAGCTTTCTTT. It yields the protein CASSLRGTGNTEAFF.

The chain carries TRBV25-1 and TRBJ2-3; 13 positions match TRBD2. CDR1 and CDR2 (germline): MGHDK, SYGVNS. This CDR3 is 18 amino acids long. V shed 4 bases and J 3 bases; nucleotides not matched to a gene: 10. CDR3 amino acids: CASSAALGLAGITDTQYF. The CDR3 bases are TGTGCCAGCAGTGCCGCGCTGGGACTAGCGGGAATTACAGATACGCAGTATTTT.

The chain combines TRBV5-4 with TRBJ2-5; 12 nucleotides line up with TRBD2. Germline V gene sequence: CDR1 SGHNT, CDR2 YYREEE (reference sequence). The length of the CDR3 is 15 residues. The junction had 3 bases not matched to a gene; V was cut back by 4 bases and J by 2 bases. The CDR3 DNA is TGTGCCAGCAGCCCGCTAGCGGGAGGGCAAGAGACCCAGTACTTC. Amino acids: CASSPLAGGQETQYF.